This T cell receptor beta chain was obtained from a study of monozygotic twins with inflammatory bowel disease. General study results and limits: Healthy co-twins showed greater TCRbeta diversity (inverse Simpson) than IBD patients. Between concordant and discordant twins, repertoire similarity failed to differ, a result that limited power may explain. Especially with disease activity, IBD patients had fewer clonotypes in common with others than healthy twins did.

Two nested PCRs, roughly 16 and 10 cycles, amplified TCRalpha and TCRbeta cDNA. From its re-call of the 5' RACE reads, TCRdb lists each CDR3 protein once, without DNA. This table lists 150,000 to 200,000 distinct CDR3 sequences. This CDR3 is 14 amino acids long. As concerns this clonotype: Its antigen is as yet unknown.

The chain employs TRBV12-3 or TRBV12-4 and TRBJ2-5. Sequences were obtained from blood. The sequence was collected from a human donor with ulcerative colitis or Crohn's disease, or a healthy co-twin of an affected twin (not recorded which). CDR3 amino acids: CASSLRQYQETQYF.